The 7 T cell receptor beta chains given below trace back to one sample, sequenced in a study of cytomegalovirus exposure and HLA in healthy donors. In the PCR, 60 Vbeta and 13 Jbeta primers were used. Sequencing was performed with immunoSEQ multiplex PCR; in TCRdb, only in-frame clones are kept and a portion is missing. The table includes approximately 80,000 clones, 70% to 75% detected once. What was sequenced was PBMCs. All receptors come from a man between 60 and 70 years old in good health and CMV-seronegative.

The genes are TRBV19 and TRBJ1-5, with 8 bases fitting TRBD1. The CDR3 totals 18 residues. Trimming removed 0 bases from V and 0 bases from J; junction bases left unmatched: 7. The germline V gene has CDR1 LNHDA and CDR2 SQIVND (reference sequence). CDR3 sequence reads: CASSIDTAGGFSNQPQHF. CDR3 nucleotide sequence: TGTGCCAGTAGTATAGATACGGCAGGGGGCTTTAGCAATCAGCCCCAGCATTTT.

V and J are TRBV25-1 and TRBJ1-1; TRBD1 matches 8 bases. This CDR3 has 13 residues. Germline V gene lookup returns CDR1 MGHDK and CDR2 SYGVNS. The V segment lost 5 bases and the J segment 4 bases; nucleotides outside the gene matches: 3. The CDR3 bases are TGTGCCAGCAGTTCACAGGGGGTCACTGAAGCTTTCTTT. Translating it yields CASSSQGVTEAFF.

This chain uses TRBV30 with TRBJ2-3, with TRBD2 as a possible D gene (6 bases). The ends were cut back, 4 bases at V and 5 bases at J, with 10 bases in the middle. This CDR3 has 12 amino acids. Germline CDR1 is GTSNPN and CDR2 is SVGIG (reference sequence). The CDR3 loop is CAWTPGGDTQYF. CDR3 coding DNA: TGTGCCTGGACCCCCGGGGGAGATACGCAGTATTTT.

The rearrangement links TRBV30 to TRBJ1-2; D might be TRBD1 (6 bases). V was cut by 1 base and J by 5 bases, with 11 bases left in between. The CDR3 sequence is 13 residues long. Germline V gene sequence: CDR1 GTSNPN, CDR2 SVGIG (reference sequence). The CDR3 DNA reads TGTGCCTGGAGTGAGGGGGGGCGATATGGCTACACCTTC. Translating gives CAWSEGGRYGYTF.

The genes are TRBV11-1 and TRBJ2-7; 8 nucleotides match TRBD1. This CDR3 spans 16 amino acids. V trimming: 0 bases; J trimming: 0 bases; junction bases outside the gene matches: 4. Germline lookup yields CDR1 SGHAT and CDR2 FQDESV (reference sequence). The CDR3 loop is CASSLAGQEPSYEQYF. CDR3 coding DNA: TGTGCCAGCAGCTTAGCGGGACAGGAGCCCTCCTACGAGCAGTACTTC.

The CDR3 region is CASSIRQGNTEAFF. CDR3 nucleotide sequence: TGTGCCAGCAGCATACGACAGGGAAACACTGAAGCTTTCTTT. This chain joins TRBV11-2 and TRBJ1-1; 7 bases are a match to TRBD1. V was clipped by 5 bases and J by 2 bases; unmatched bases: 5. Germline CDR1 and CDR2: SGHAT and FQNNGV. The CDR3 contains 14 residues.

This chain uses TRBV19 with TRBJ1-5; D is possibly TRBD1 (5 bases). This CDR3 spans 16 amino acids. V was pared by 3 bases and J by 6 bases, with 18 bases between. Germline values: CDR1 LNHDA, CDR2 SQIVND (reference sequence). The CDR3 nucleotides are TGTGCCAGTAGTATGGTCCCAGGGCTGCGGGGTCAGCCCCAGCATTTT. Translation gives CASSMVPGLRGQPQHF.